This T cell receptor (beta chain) was identified in a study of T cells in Graves' hyperthyroidism and ophthalmopathy. Study conclusions and caveats: Peripheral blood also featured most of the thyroid clonotypes expanded above 0.001.

TCR beta CDR3 regions were amplified from RNA. An initial round of RT-PCR targeting the TCR CDR3 relied on the HTBI primer set. A single record per CDR3 protein comes from TCRdb applying MiXCR to the multiplex PCR reads. The top ten clones hold 35% to 45% of a sample with 350,000 to 400,000 distinct CDR3 sequences, about 18% of them seen once. Those patients with uncontrolled infection, other autoimmune disease, pregnancy or lactation were excluded. This clonotype was counted between two and nine times. Antigen: not known. The V end lost 8 bases, the J end lost 3 bases, and 10 bases lay between the germline ends. The CDR3 extends over 13 amino acids. Germline V CDR1 and CDR2: MNHNS, SASEGT.

This TCR was sampled from a man younger than 35 with Graves' ophthalmopathy. Sample: blood. The rearrangement links TRBV6-1 to TRBJ2-2; D gene unclear. CDR3 bases: TGTGCCAGCTTCCAGTTGTACACCGGGGAGCTGTTTTTT. Amino acids: CASFQLYTGELFF.